These T cell receptor beta chains were read from a single sample in a study of PD-L1 blockade in urothelial cancer. Some clones are missing from TCRdb's copy, which holds only in-frame ones; the method was immunoSEQ multiplex PCR. The repertoire holds tens of thousands of clones, with approximately 86% as singletons. The material was PBMCs, obtained around atezolizumab (anti-PD-L1) treatment. The receptors originated from a man aged 55 to 69 with urothelial cancer. Each CDR3 is given with its conserved first and last residue. Each record gives: CDR3 length, clone size, D gene, J gene, V gene, CDR3 DNA, CDR3 protein. A D gene is named only where the DNA matches it firmly. For some rows the clone size is stated as once, few or many, or as a class when expanded; others skip it.

cdr3_length: 16; clone_size: NA; d_call: NA; j_call: TRBJ2-5; v_call: TRBV7-2; cdr3_nt: TGTGCCAGCAGCTTTGACCGGGACTTTTACCAAGAGACCCAGTACTTC; cdr3_aa: CASSFDRDFYQETQYF
cdr3_length: 14; clone_size: many; d_call: TRBD2; j_call: TRBJ2-2; v_call: TRBV10-1; cdr3_nt: TGCGCCAGCAAAGCGGGAGCCGGTACCGGGGAGCTGTTTTTT; cdr3_aa: CASKAGAGTGELFF
cdr3_length: 15; clone_size: NA; d_call: NA; j_call: TRBJ2-1; v_call: TRBV7-2; cdr3_nt: TGTGCCAGCAGCTTAGAACAGTCCAGATACAATGAGCAGTTCTTC; cdr3_aa: CASSLEQSRYNEQFF
cdr3_length: 20; clone_size: once; d_call: TRBD2; j_call: TRBJ2-3; v_call: TRBV4-1; cdr3_nt: TGCGCCAGCAGCCAAGATCTCGCCAGCGGGAGGGCCGGTTATGCAGATACGCAGTATTTT; cdr3_aa: CASSQDLASGRAGYADTQYF
cdr3_length: 15; clone_size: NA; d_call: TRBD2; j_call: TRBJ2-1; v_call: TRBV6-1; cdr3_nt: TGTGCCAGCAGGACTAGCGGGAGGGCCATAAATGAGCAGTTCTTC; cdr3_aa: CASRTSGRAINEQFF
cdr3_length: 15; clone_size: once; d_call: NA; j_call: TRBJ1-6; v_call: TRBV9; cdr3_nt: TGTGCCAGCAGCGTAGAGGTCACAGCCAATTCACCCCTCCACTTT; cdr3_aa: CASSVEVTANSPLHF
cdr3_length: 15; clone_size: NA; d_call: TRBD2; j_call: TRBJ2-1; v_call: TRBV7-3; cdr3_nt: TGTGCCAGCAGCCCCTACGGGGGGGCTTACAATGAGCAGTTCTTC; cdr3_aa: CASSPYGGAYNEQFF
cdr3_length: 16; clone_size: NA; d_call: NA; j_call: TRBJ1-1; v_call: TRBV10-2; cdr3_nt: TGCGCCAGCGAACAGCACCGATCGCGGGGGGACACTGAAGCTTTCTTT; cdr3_aa: CASEQHRSRGDTEAFF
cdr3_length: 14; clone_size: few; d_call: NA; j_call: TRBJ1-5; v_call: TRBV18; cdr3_nt: TGTGCCAGCTCACCCTGGCAGGCAAATCAGCCCCAGCATTTT; cdr3_aa: CASSPWQANQPQHF
cdr3_length: 14; clone_size: once; d_call: NA; j_call: TRBJ1-3; v_call: TRBV6-5; cdr3_nt: TGTGCCAGCAGCATCAAGGAGTCTGGAAACACCATATATTTT; cdr3_aa: CASSIKESGNTIYF
cdr3_length: 13; clone_size: NA; d_call: NA; j_call: TRBJ2-5; v_call: TRBV29-1; cdr3_nt: TGCAGCGTTGGACAGACGTACCAAGAGACCCAGTACTTC; cdr3_aa: CSVGQTYQETQYF
cdr3_length: 15; clone_size: NA; d_call: NA; j_call: TRBJ1-1; v_call: TRBV7-3; cdr3_nt: TGTGCCAGCAGCTCGGACGGGCCCAGGGCCACTGAAGCTTTCTTT; cdr3_aa: CASSSDGPRATEAFF
cdr3_length: 12; clone_size: NA; d_call: NA; j_call: TRBJ2-5; v_call: TRBV30; cdr3_nt: TGTGCCTGGAGTGTCGCGGTGGAGACCCAGTACTTC; cdr3_aa: CAWSVAVETQYF
cdr3_length: 14; clone_size: NA; d_call: TRBD1; j_call: TRBJ2-5; v_call: TRBV7-9; cdr3_nt: TGTGCCAGCAGCTTAGACACAGGGGGCAGGGCCCAGTACTTC; cdr3_aa: CASSLDTGGRAQYF
cdr3_length: 13; clone_size: once; d_call: NA; j_call: TRBJ2-3; v_call: TRBV29-1; cdr3_nt: TGCAGCGTTCTTAGGGGTTTGATAGATACGCAGTATTTT; cdr3_aa: CSVLRGLIDTQYF
cdr3_length: 13; clone_size: NA; d_call: NA; j_call: TRBJ2-7; v_call: TRBV30; cdr3_nt: TGTGCCTGGAGTCTGGGCGGAGGGTACGAGCAGTACTTC; cdr3_aa: CAWSLGGGYEQYF
cdr3_length: 15; clone_size: NA; d_call: NA; j_call: TRBJ2-3; v_call: TRBV9; cdr3_nt: TGTGCCAGCAGCGTGGGCAGTTATAGCACAGATACGCAGTATTTT; cdr3_aa: CASSVGSYSTDTQYF
cdr3_length: 15; clone_size: NA; d_call: NA; j_call: TRBJ1-1; v_call: TRBV5-1; cdr3_nt: TGCGCCAGCAGCCCGGGGGGGCAGAGGAACACTGAAGCTTTCTTT; cdr3_aa: CASSPGGQRNTEAFF
cdr3_length: 14; clone_size: NA; d_call: NA; j_call: TRBJ2-7; v_call: TRBV14; cdr3_nt: TGTGCCAGCAGCCGACTAGGCCCCTCCTACGAGCAGTACTTC; cdr3_aa: CASSRLGPSYEQYF
cdr3_length: 16; clone_size: NA; d_call: TRBD2; j_call: TRBJ2-1; v_call: TRBV19; cdr3_nt: TGTGCCAGTAGCAAGGGACTAGTGAGCTCCTACAATGAGCAGTTCTTC; cdr3_aa: CASSKGLVSSYNEQFF
cdr3_length: 15; clone_size: few; d_call: NA; j_call: TRBJ1-3; v_call: TRBV5-1; cdr3_nt: TGCGCCAGCAGCCTGGAGGGGGTTTCTGGAAACACCATATATTTT; cdr3_aa: CASSLEGVSGNTIYF
cdr3_length: 13; clone_size: NA; d_call: NA; j_call: TRBJ1-5; v_call: TRBV19; cdr3_nt: TGTGCCAGTTCCGGCGGGGAAGGTCAGCCCCAGCATTTT; cdr3_aa: CASSGGEGQPQHF
cdr3_length: 15; clone_size: NA; d_call: NA; j_call: TRBJ2-5; v_call: TRBV18; cdr3_nt: TGTGCCAGCTCACCACTCCCACAGGCAGGGAAGACCCAGTACTTC; cdr3_aa: CASSPLPQAGKTQYF